What follows describes a single TCR beta chain. Its cognate antigen is unknown. PCR involved 60 Vbeta and 13 Jbeta primers. Repertoires were generated with immunoSEQ multiplex PCR, while TCRdb's copy carries only in-frame clones and drops some. The sample has about 140,000 clones, around 75% seen once; the top ten hold 1.5% to 2%. This specimen comes from a study of cytomegalovirus exposure and HLA in healthy donors. Findings and limits, study-wide: According to a later analysis, most TCR beta chains associated with CMV appeared HLA-restricted. Researchers left out some V segments, among them TRBV6-2 and TRBV6-3, as indistinguishable. CMV antigen specificity was confirmed in vitro for three CMV-associated chains.

V lost 2 bases to trimming and J lost 4 bases, with 15 bases between them. This CDR3 has 15 amino acids. In germline, CDR1 is SGHDT, CDR2 YYEEEE. The chain links TRBV5-6 to TRBJ1-1; a possible D gene is TRBD1 (5 bases). The TCR sequence derives from a woman younger than 45 in good health and CMV-seronegative. Sequencing was carried out using PBMCs. CDR3 residues: CASSLPTAWGTEAFF. In DNA form, the CDR3 reads TGTGCCAGCAGCTTACCGACAGCCTGGGGCACTGAAGCTTTCTTT.